This is a list of T cell receptor beta chains from one sample in a study of blood T cell repertoires in COVID-19. The method was immunoSEQ multiplex PCR; TCRdb's version includes in-frame clones alone and lacks a portion of them. The sample carries roughly 300,000 clones, roughly 87% recorded once. The sequenced material came from PBMCs or T cells enriched from blood (not recorded which). The receptor source for this set is a woman in her 30s who had recovered from COVID-19. Each CDR3 is given with its conserved first and last residue. The size field is filled for only some rows; it gives once, few, many or a size class.

j_call v_call clone_size cdr3_aa
TRBJ2-2 TRBV5-4 NA CASSLVASGDTGELFF
TRBJ2-3 TRBV9 NA CASSVLLAGGLGTDTQYF
TRBJ2-4 TRBV19 NA CATRDTGAQKNIQYF
TRBJ2-7 TRBV9 NA CASSVEVRTGGEQYF
TRBJ1-5 TRBV21-1 NA CASSKGGQGSGVQPQHF
TRBJ2-5 TRBV24-1 NA CATSDPRTGAETQYF
TRBJ2-7 TRBV27 few CASSQKTSRREQYF
TRBJ1-5 TRBV10-3 once CAASDRDNNQPQHF
TRBJ1-2 TRBV5-4 NA CASSPSLLDRGHGYTF
TRBJ2-5 TRBV3-1/TRBV3-2 NA CASSQDGVSQETQYF
TRBJ2-5 TRBV4-1 NA CASSQDTSGGYQETQYF
TRBJ1-2 TRBV6-5 NA CASSSGSYGYTF
TRBJ2-3 TRBV27 once CASSFLVAPDTQYF
TRBJ1-1 TRBV6-5 NA CASRFTMNTEAFF
TRBJ2-7 TRBV4-3 NA CASSQEINYEQYF
TRBJ2-3 TRBV9 NA CASSGSAGGPTDTQYF
TRBJ1-6 TRBV10-2 NA CASSERRVGSPLHF
TRBJ2-1 TRBV11-2 NA CASSFLAGEGEQFF
TRBJ1-5 TRBV28 NA CASRDRYSNQPQHF
TRBJ2-7 TRBV6-5 NA CASGLPDEQYF
TRBJ2-4 TRBV12-5 NA CASVPGGAEAKNIQYF
TRBJ2-7 TRBV7-6 NA CASSPTYRGRNYEQYF
TRBJ2-7 TRBV27 NA CASRPTSGGSYEQYF
TRBJ2-3 TRBV11-2 NA CASSFPGISTDTQYF
TRBJ1-2 TRBV11-3 NA CASSPARRSNYGYTF
TRBJ1-6 TRBV19 NA CASSLSTGQGNSPLHF
TRBJ2-2 TRBV19 NA CASSQGQGSGTGELFF
TRBJ1-1 TRBV12-2 NA CASRFPRGSLVLTEAFF
TRBJ1-3 TRBV5-4 NA CASSSKQDFPGNTIYF
TRBJ1-4 TRBV2 NA CASSATTTNEKLFF
TRBJ2-7 TRBV15 NA CATSRGLGSYEQYF
TRBJ1-4 TRBV5-1 few CASSLEGTEGEKLFF
TRBJ1-5 TRBV9 NA CASSAGKGFDQPQHF
TRBJ2-1 TRBV29-1 NA CSGRQGNTEQFF
TRBJ2-1 TRBV5-1 NA CASRSTSGGNNEQFF
TRBJ2-3 TRBV5-8 NA CASSLNVASTDTQYF
TRBJ1-1 TRBV5-4 few CASSVAGTANTEAFF
TRBJ1-1 TRBV5-6 NA CASRREVGTNTEAFF
TRBJ2-2 TRBV19 NA CASSIRGRAGYTGELFF
TRBJ1-6 TRBV18 once CASSPPGGGSFKYNSPLHF
TRBJ1-2 TRBV3-1/TRBV3-2 NA CASSRETAPVKYGYTF
TRBJ1-3 TRBV3-1/TRBV3-2 NA CASSPQGIGNTIYF
TRBJ2-3 TRBV5-6 NA CASSLGRLAGGTDTQYF
TRBJ1-1 TRBV7-9 NA CASSLEDRVNTEAFF
TRBJ1-1 TRBV6-1 NA CASSDSTVNTEAFF
TRBJ1-3 TRBV7-9 NA CASSSPHSGNTIYF
TRBJ1-1 TRBV5-1 NA CASAGTGTPNTEAFF
TRBJ2-7 TRBV5-1 NA CASSLEISSYEQYF
TRBJ1-2 TRBV6-1 NA CASSEQGLSHGYTF
TRBJ1-3 TRBV5-4 once CASSFGTSGNTIYF
TRBJ2-7 TRBV11-2 NA CASSFGTGLRQGAKYF
TRBJ2-2 TRBV18 NA CASSLQGLTGELFF
TRBJ1-2 TRBV23-1 NA CASSQQYYYGYTF
TRBJ2-7 TRBV6-2/TRBV6-3 NA CASSQFPGQGALFPYEQYF
TRBJ2-5 TRBV2 NA CATPRGGGAPRETQYF
TRBJ1-1 TRBV3-1/TRBV3-2 NA CASSQVTGIPTPMDTEAFF
TRBJ1-3 TRBV3-1/TRBV3-2 NA CASSRSSGNTIYF